This entry lists 20 T cell receptor beta chains sequenced from one sample in a study of T-cell reconstitution after alpha-beta-depleted transplantation in children. The authors prepared the TCRbeta library with unique molecular identifiers. TCRdb called the PCR reads again in MiXCR, with one record for every CDR3 protein. The data show fewer than 700,000 distinct CDR3 sequences, over 10% seen once. Here the sequenced sample was PBMCs, mostly from graft donor cells, taken 360 days after TCRalphabeta/CD19-depleted stem cell transplant. These receptors were taken from a male patient younger than 18 who had a stem cell transplant for acute myeloid leukemia, so the T cells may come from the graft donor.

Many counts were recorded for this clonotype. The gene calls are TRBV7-2 and TRBJ2-7; TRBD1 or TRBD2 may be the D gene (6 bases each). The CDR3 consists of 12 residues. With 3 bases removed from V and 7 bases from J, the gap between germline ends came to 10 bases. Germline V gene lookup returns CDR1 SGHTA and CDR2 FQGNSA. The CDR3 DNA follows: TGTGCCAGCAGCTTTGTAGGGGGGGAGCAGTACTTC. This codes for CASSFVGGEQYF. Combining the CDR3 with reference TRBV7-2 and TRBJ2-7 gives the whole variable domain GAGVSQSPSNKVTEKGKDVELRCDPISGHTALYWYRQSLGQGLEFLIYFQGNSAPDKSGLPSDRFSAERTGGSVSTLTIQRTQQEDSAVYLCASSFVGGEQYFGPGTRLTVT.

This chain joins TRBV6-1 and TRBJ2-3, with TRBD2 identical over 7 bases. Germline values: CDR1 MNHNS, CDR2 SASEGT. Trimming took 5 bases from V and 13 from J; bases not matched to a gene: 15. The CDR3 is made up of 14 amino acids. The CDR3 protein is CASSQPGLTLGEYF. CDR3 coding DNA: TGTGCCAGCAGTCAGCCGGGACTAACCTTAGGGGAGTATTTT.

This clonotype was counted a few times. The chain carries TRBV29-1 and TRBJ2-7; 9 nucleotides align to TRBD2. Germline CDR1 reads SQVTM; CDR2 reads ANQGSEA. The CDR3 length is 15 residues. The junction had 4 bases not matched to a gene; V was cut back by 1 base and J by 0 bases. CDR3 residues: CSVEGSGSASYEQYF. Here the CDR3 DNA reads TGCAGCGTTGAAGGTAGCGGGAGTGCCTCCTACGAGCAGTACTTC.

This clonotype has at least ten counts. V and J are TRBV27 and TRBJ2-5; TRBD2 aligns across 7 bases. This CDR3 is 15 amino acids long. V lost 9 bases, J lost 9 bases, and 19 bases stayed unmatched. In germline, CDR1 is MNHEY, CDR2 SMNVEV (reference sequence). The CDR3 reads CASPSFAGEGGSQYF. The CDR3 nucleotides read TGTGCCAGTCCCAGTTTTGCGGGAGAGGGAGGGTCCCAGTACTTC.

This clonotype was recorded many times. The CDR3 DNA reads TGTGCCAGCAGTTCCTGGGAGGGAGTAGGGCACAATGAGCAGTTCTTC. As protein: CASSSWEGVGHNEQFF. The chain has TRBV28 and TRBJ2-1, with 7 bases lining up with TRBD2. CDR1 is MDHEN and CDR2 is SYDVKM in the germline V gene. CDR3 length: 16 residues. V trimming: 4 bases; J trimming: 5 bases; junction bases outside the gene matches: 11.

This clonotype was found a few times. This chain links TRBV15 with TRBJ2-5; the D gene is possibly TRBD2 (5 bases). Trimming took 2 bases from V and 5 from J, leaving 15 bases between them. Germline lookup yields CDR1 LNHNV and CDR2 YYDKDF (reference sequence). CDR3 length: 15 residues. CDR3 in DNA: TGTGCCACCAGCAGACCGCCCTGGGTAGCGGAGACCCAGTACTTC. It yields the protein CATSRPPWVAETQYF.

This clonotype was detected a few times. V usage is TRBV7-2 and J usage is TRBJ2-6; D not certain. V lost 2 bases, J lost 2 bases, and 7 bases lay in between. The CDR3 is 15 residues long. Germline V CDR1 and CDR2: SGHTA, FQGNSA. CDR3 DNA sequence: TGTGCCAGCAGCTTAAGTAAGGCTGGGGCCAACGTCCTGACTTTC. Its translation: CASSLSKAGANVLTF.

This clonotype was counted ten times or more. This chain connects TRBV2 to TRBJ2-7, with 11 bases matching TRBD2. With 1 base clipped from V and 3 bases from J, the junction kept 2 bases outside the gene matches. The CDR3 runs to 15 residues. Germline CDR1 reads SNHLY; CDR2 reads FYNNEI. This CDR3 is CASSEGGLAGYEQYF. The CDR3, as DNA: TGTGCCAGCAGTGAAGGAGGACTAGCGGGCTACGAGCAGTACTTC.

The gene calls are TRBV7-3 and TRBJ2-1; 9 nucleotides match TRBD1. Germline CDR1 reads SGHTA; CDR2 reads FQGTGA. V lost 5 bases and J lost 8; bases outside the gene matches: 10. The CDR3 totals 15 residues. CDR3: CASSAEGQGFDEQFF. For the CDR3, the DNA is TGTGCCAGCAGCGCCGAGGGACAGGGTTTTGATGAGCAGTTCTTC.

This clonotype was picked up many times. This rearrangement joins TRBV29-1 to TRBJ2-5; 9 bases match TRBD1. The CDR3 is made up of 12 amino acids. Germline V CDR1 and CDR2: SQVTM, ANQGSEA. V trimming: 7 bases; J trimming: 5 bases; junction bases outside the gene matches: 5. The CDR3 region is CSARTGEETQYF. The CDR3 bases are TGCAGCGCCAGGACAGGGGAGGAGACCCAGTACTTC.

The chain recombines TRBV4-3 with TRBJ2-1; D call uncertain. Looked up from germline, CDR1 is LGHNA and CDR2 is YSLEER. V shed 0 bases and J shed 7 bases, with 10 bases lying between them. This CDR3 is built from 14 residues. The CDR3 loop is CASSQDMRSNEQFF. In DNA, the CDR3 is TGCGCCAGCAGCCAAGATATGAGGAGTAATGAGCAGTTCTTC.

In its sample, this clonotype was seen many times. The chain employs TRBV6-5 and TRBJ2-5; TRBD2 agrees at 8 bases. With V trimmed by 2 bases and J by 3 bases, 5 bases remained unmatched. Germline CDR1 and CDR2: MNHEY and SVGAGI. CDR3 size: 15 residues. The CDR3 DNA is TGTGCCAGCAGTTACCTTAGCGGGGATGAAGAGACCCAGTACTTC. This gives the protein CASSYLSGDEETQYF.

There are a few counts of this clonotype. The chain is built from TRBV6-2 or TRBV6-3 and TRBJ2-1; TRBD2 matches 13 bases. The V gene's germline CDR1 is MNHEY and CDR2 SVGEGT. The CDR3 is 21 amino acids. With V trimmed by 6 bases and J by 0 bases, 17 bases remained unmatched. This CDR3 reads CASSPTSGLAGEEGSYNEQFF. Written as DNA, the CDR3 is TGTGCCAGCAGCCCTACCAGCGGACTAGCGGGAGAAGAGGGCTCCTACAATGAGCAGTTCTTC.

This clonotype was detected many times. The rearrangement uses TRBV6-2 or TRBV6-3 and TRBJ2-7; D possibly corresponds to TRBD1 (6 bases). This CDR3 comprises 14 residues. V dropped 5 bases and J dropped 3 bases, with 14 bases sitting between them. CDR1 MNHEY and CDR2 SVGEGT come from the germline V gene. Here the CDR3 DNA reads TGTGCCAGCAGTCCACCGAGGGGGTTCTACGAGCAGTACTTC. Its translation: CASSPPRGFYEQYF.

This clonotype was seen a handful of times. The chain uses TRBV20-1 and TRBJ2-7; TRBD2 matches 9 bases. Trimming took 7 bases from V and 4 from J; bases not matched to a gene: 5. The CDR3 is 12 residues long. Germline-derived CDR1 and CDR2 are DFQATT and SNEGSKA (reference sequence). The CDR3 DNA reads as TGCAGTGGAAGACTAGCGGAATACGAGCAGTACTTC. Protein sequence: CSGRLAEYEQYF.

On this clonotype: One end of the junction fails to match germline, which may point to a read error. The chain couples TRBV7-7 to TRBJ2-2, with 9 bases fitting TRBD2. Germline CDR1 SSHAT, CDR2 FNYEAQ (reference sequence). This CDR3 spans 18 amino acids. CDR3 sequence: CASSLAGSGSLNTGELFF. DNA of the CDR3: TGTGCTAGCAGCTTAGCCGGTAGCGGGAGCTTGAACACCGGGGAGCTGTTTTTT.

The chain links TRBV4-2 to TRBJ2-7; 8 positions agree with TRBD2. V was pared by 3 bases and J by 0 bases, with 16 bases of the junction left unmatched. This CDR3 spans 19 amino acids. Germline V gives CDR1 LGHNA, CDR2 YNFKEQ. CDR3 in amino acids: CASSHPFASGSADSYEQYF. Written as DNA, the CDR3 is TGTGCCAGCAGCCACCCCTTCGCTAGCGGGTCAGCGGACTCCTACGAGCAGTACTTC.

The chain is built from TRBV28 and TRBJ2-7; TRBD1 is a possible D gene (6 bases). CDR1 MDHEN and CDR2 SYDVKM come from the germline V gene. The V gene lost 3 bases and the J gene lost 3 bases, with 18 bases spanning the gap. The CDR3 sequence is 16 residues long. DNA of the CDR3: TGTGCCAGCAGTTTTCGGTTCCCAGGGGCTCACTACGAGCAGTACTTC. Encoded protein: CASSFRFPGAHYEQYF.

This clonotype was detected only a few times. The V and J genes are TRBV11-1 and TRBJ2-2; D is uncertain. The length of the CDR3 is 15 residues. Germline CDR1 SGHAT, CDR2 FQDESV (reference sequence). Trimming took off 5 bases at V and 2 bases at J, with 12 bases between the two ends. The CDR3 nucleotides are TGTGCCAGCAGCCCGTCACAGACTAACACCGGGGAGCTGTTTTTT. This translates into CASSPSQTNTGELFF.

The genes are TRBV11-2 and TRBJ2-7, with 11 bases that match TRBD2. The germline V gene has CDR1 SGHAT and CDR2 FQNNGV. V shed 1 base, J shed 1 base, and the junction held 9 bases outside the gene matches. This CDR3 has 18 amino acids. CDR3 protein: CASSLVGGTSGVSYEQYF. DNA of the CDR3: TGTGCCAGCAGCTTAGTCGGAGGGACTAGCGGAGTTTCCTACGAGCAGTACTTC.